The 11 T cell receptor beta chains given below trace back to one sample, sequenced in a study of blood T cell repertoires in COVID-19. Generated by immunoSEQ multiplex PCR, the TCRdb table keeps only in-frame clones and is missing some. The profile shows 60,000 to 85,000 clones, more than 85% of them singletons. Material: peripheral blood. The receptors originated from a middle-aged man with COVID-19, enrolled during active disease.

The gene calls are TRBV19 and TRBJ2-3; tentatively, D is TRBD1 (6 bases). This CDR3 has 14 residues. The germline gives CDR1 LNHDA, CDR2 SQIVND (reference sequence). Trimming took 5 bases from V and 3 from J, leaving 12 bases between them. The CDR3 region is CASSGLTGTDTQYF. The CDR3 DNA sequence: TGTGCCAGTAGTGGGTTAACAGGGACAGATACGCAGTATTTT.

The genes are TRBV11-2 and TRBJ1-1, with D uncertain. Looked up from germline, CDR1 is SGHAT and CDR2 is FQNNGV. Trimming took 3 bases from V and 11 from J, leaving 13 bases between them. This CDR3 is 12 amino acids long. The CDR3 region has the DNA TGTGCCAGCAGCTTCGGAGTGGTGGAGGCTTTCTTT. It encodes CASSFGVVEAFF.

This rearrangement joins TRBV28 to TRBJ1-1; D not certain. The CDR3 has 14 amino acids. The germline CDR1 and CDR2 sequences are MDHEN and SYDVKM. V dropped 2 bases and J dropped 0 bases, with 7 bases sitting between them. The DNA of the CDR3 is TGTGCCAGCAGTTTAGAGGCGATGAACACTGAAGCTTTCTTT. It is translated as CASSLEAMNTEAFF. The whole variable domain, filled in from reference TRBV28 and TRBJ1-1, reads DVKVTQSSRYLVKRTGEKVFLECVQDMDHENMFWYRQDPGLGLRLIYFSYDVKMKEKGDIPEGYSVSREKKERFSLILESASTNQTSMYLCASSLEAMNTEAFFGQGTRLTVV.

The chain employs TRBV11-2 and TRBJ2-2, with 7 bases identical to TRBD1. This CDR3 region has 17 residues. J lost 7 bases, V lost 2 bases, and 13 bases had no gene match. Germline CDR1 SGHAT, CDR2 FQNNGV. The CDR3 DNA sequence: TGTGCCAGCAGCTTAAGAGGTCGGGACAGCCCTGGCGGGGAGCTGTTTTTT. Encoded protein: CASSLRGRDSPGGELFF.

The V call is TRBV5-6, the J call TRBJ1-2; a weak D match, TRBD1 (5 bases). The CDR3 is made up of 13 amino acids. Trimming cost V 4 bases and J 7 bases, with 14 bases left between them. The V gene's germline CDR1 is SGHDT and CDR2 YYEEEE. The DNA of the CDR3 is TGTGCCAGCAGCGTGACAGCGATTCTTGGCTACACCTTC. Translated: CASSVTAILGYTF.

The V call is TRBV19, the J call TRBJ1-5; 7 bases agree with TRBD1. The CDR3 is 15 amino acids. Germline V gene data show CDR1 as LNHDA and CDR2 as SQIVND (reference sequence). V shed 5 bases, J shed 6 bases, and the junction held 10 bases outside the gene matches. This chain's CDR3 is CASSPEDRVRQPQHF. The CDR3 nucleotides are TGTGCCAGTAGTCCTGAAGACAGGGTACGTCAGCCCCAGCATTTT.

The chain recombines TRBV18 with TRBJ1-2; 7 bases agree with TRBD1. Germline V gene lookup returns CDR1 KGHSH and CDR2 LQKENI. Losses at the gene ends were 6 bases for V and 6 bases for J; bases not matched to a gene: 10. The CDR3 length is 14 residues. This CDR3 reads CASSYRDRDDGYTF. Written as DNA, the CDR3 is TGTGCCAGCTCTTACCGGGACAGAGATGATGGCTACACCTTC.

The rearrangement uses TRBV5-1 and TRBJ2-5; D possibly corresponds to TRBD1 (6 bases). The germline CDR1 and CDR2 sequences are SGHRS and YFSETQ. Deletions cut 4 bases from V and 2 bases from J, with 12 bases between. This CDR3 contains 14 residues. CDR3 nucleotides: TGCGCCAGCAGCACCCAGCAGGGGCAAGAGACCCAGTACTTC. It translates to CASSTQQGQETQYF.

CDR3 protein: CASSLQGSRVEQYF. CDR3 in DNA: TGTGCCAGCAGTTTACAGGGTAGTAGAGTAGAGCAGTACTTC. The chain has TRBV27 and TRBJ2-7, with a weak D call TRBD1 (5 bases). V was pared by 2 bases and J by 7 bases, with 15 bases between. The germline V gene encodes CDR1 MNHEY and CDR2 SMNVEV (reference sequence). This CDR3 contains 14 residues.

This clone occurred a few times. The rearrangement joins TRBV15 to TRBJ1-4; no firm D call. Trimming took off 0 bases at V and 8 bases at J, with 10 bases between the two ends. This CDR3 region has 14 residues. Germline-derived CDR1 and CDR2 are LNHNV and YYDKDF (reference sequence). CDR3 DNA sequence: TGTGCCACCAGCAGAGATTTACATCAGGAAAAACTGTTTTTT. Its protein is CATSRDLHQEKLFF.

This sequence joins TRBV2 and TRBJ1-3; no clear D gene. The CDR3 has 13 amino acids. Germline CDR1 is SNHLY and CDR2 is FYNNEI. V was pared by 6 bases and J by 3 bases, with 9 bases between. In nucleotides, the CDR3 is TGTGCCAGCAGAGTCAACATTGGAAACACCATATATTTT. It specifies CASRVNIGNTIYF.